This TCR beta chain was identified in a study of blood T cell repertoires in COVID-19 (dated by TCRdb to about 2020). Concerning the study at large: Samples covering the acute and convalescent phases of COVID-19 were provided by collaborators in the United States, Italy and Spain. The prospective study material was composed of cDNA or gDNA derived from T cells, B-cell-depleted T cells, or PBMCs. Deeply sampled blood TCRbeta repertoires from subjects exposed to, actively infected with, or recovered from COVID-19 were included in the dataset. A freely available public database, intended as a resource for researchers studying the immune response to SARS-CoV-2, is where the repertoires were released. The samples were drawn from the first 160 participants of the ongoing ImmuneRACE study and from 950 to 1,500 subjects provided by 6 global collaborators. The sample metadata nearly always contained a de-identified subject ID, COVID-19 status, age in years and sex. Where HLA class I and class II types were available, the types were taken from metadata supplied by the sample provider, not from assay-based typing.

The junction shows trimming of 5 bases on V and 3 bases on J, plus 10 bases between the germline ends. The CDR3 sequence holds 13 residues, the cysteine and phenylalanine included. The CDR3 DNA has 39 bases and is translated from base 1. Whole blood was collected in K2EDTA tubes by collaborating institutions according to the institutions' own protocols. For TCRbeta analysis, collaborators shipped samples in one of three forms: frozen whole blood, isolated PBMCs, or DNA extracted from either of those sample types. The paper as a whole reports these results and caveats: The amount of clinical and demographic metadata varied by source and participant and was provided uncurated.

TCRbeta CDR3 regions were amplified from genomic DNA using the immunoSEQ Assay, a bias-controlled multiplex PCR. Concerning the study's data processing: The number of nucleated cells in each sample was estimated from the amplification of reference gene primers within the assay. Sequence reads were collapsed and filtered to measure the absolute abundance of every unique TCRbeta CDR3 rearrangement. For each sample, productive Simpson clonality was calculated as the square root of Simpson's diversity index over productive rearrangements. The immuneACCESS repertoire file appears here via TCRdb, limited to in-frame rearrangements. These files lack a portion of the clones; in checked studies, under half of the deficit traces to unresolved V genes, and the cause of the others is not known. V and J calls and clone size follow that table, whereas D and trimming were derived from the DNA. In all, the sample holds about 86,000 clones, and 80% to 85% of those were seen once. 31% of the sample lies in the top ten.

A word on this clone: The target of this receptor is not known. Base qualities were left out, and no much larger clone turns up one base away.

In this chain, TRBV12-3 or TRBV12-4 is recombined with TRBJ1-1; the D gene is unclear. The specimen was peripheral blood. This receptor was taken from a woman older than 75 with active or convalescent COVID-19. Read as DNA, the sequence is TGTGCCAGCAGTATAGTCCGGGACACTGAAGCTTTCTTT. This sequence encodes CASSIVRDTEAFF.